This T cell receptor beta chain was recovered during a study of Ad26.COV2.S vaccination and SARS-CoV-2 variants. In the study overall: Ad26.COV2.S, an intramuscular injection, was given once or twice 56 days apart.

Germline CDR1 is SGHTA and CDR2 is FQGTGA. CDR3 length: 15 amino acids. V lost 3 bases, J lost 4 bases, and 6 bases stayed unmatched. With respect to this clone: The antigen is not known.

Clones were sequenced by immunoSEQ multiplex PCR, and TCRdb holds only the in-frame ones, with some missing. The data show about 420,000 clones, over 75% seen once. Regarding the study as a whole: Breadth, reportedly substantial, characterized the spike-specific CD8+ and CD4+ T cell responses after vaccination.

The treatment denotes: some 20 received Ad26.COV2.S at low or high dose, single or two shots; about 5 received placebo; per-sample allocation not given. The samples date from day 63 after the first vaccine or placebo injection. The sequencing here drew on peripheral blood, taken in a trial of Ad26.COV2.S vaccine versus placebo. The clonotype was recovered from a person between 18 and 65 years old who received the Ad26.COV2.S COVID-19 vaccine or a placebo. The V and J genes are TRBV7-3 and TRBJ2-3; 8 positions match TRBD2. CDR3 in DNA: TGTGCCAGCAGCTTTAGCGGGGTTGGCTCAGATACGCAGTATTTT. This codes for CASSFSGVGSDTQYF.